This T cell receptor (beta chain) was documented in a study of T cell repertoires in cytomegalovirus infection. TCRdb recomputed calls from the reads with MiXCR, one row per CDR3 protein. The sample includes 400,000 to 600,000 distinct CDR3 sequences, approximately 46% of them seen just once. This clonotype has more than one count but fewer than ten. No antigen is known for it. The sequence came from a human donor in good health (CMV status not recorded). Some clones in this sample may be carry-over from other donors' samples. Sequenced material: cultured PBMCs, taken from culture after CMV antigen stimulation.

This chain's CDR3 is CASSVGLAGGPYEQYF. CDR3 nucleotides: TGCGCCAGCAGCGTTGGACTAGCGGGGGGACCCTACGAGCAGTACTTC. This chain uses TRBV5-1 with TRBJ2-7; 14 bases fit TRBD2. After removal of 4 bases from V and 2 bases from J, the junction contained 5 bases not matched to a gene. Germline CDR1 and CDR2: SGHRS and YFSETQ. CDR3 length equals 16 residues.